This T cell receptor beta chain was identified during a study of cytomegalovirus exposure and HLA in healthy donors. The PCR used 60 Vbeta and 13 Jbeta primers. Clones were read by immunoSEQ multiplex PCR, and TCRdb kept only the in-frame ones, dropping some. The table records roughly 120,000 clones, 75% to 90% of them present only once. The CDR3 sequence is 14 residues long. Germline CDR1 is SGDLS and CDR2 is YYNGEE. The V segment lost 2 bases and the J segment 8 bases; nucleotides outside the gene matches: 4. Sequencing input: PBMCs. The chain recombines TRBV9 with TRBJ1-3; 10 bases are a match to TRBD1. The clonotype was recovered from a male donor in good health and CMV-seronegative. Here the CDR3 DNA reads TGTGCCAGCAGCGTGGGACAGGGGAGCGACACCATATATTTT. Its protein product is CASSVGQGSDTIYF.